This TCR beta chain was profiled in a study of T-cell reconstitution after alpha-beta-depleted transplantation in children. The study's findings and limits: The authors attributed T-cell counts and diversity one year after transplant mostly to newly produced T cells. Recipient T cells and thymic progenitors that survived were the source of the high TCRbeta diversity seen at day 60 in some patients. Alpha-beta T cells about two months after transplant reportedly derived from several hundred expanded graft clones.

Unique molecular identifiers were built into the TCRbeta library. MiXCR, run by TCRdb on the PCR reads, gives a single entry per CDR3 protein. The repertoire holds 440,000 or so distinct CDR3 sequences, with 43% as singletons. Trimming took 5 bases from V and 3 from J, leaving 11 bases between them. This CDR3 is built from 15 residues. In this sample, this clonotype turned up a few times. Its target is unknown. Sample: PBMCs, taken before TCRalphabeta/CD19-depleted stem cell transplant. The source is a girl aged 2-15 years with aplastic anemia, due to receive a stem cell transplant. This rearrangement joins TRBV12-3 or TRBV12-4 to TRBJ1-6; possibly TRBD1 for D (5 bases). CDR3: CASSPRDNYNSPLHF. In nucleotides, the CDR3 is TGTGCCAGCAGTCCCAGGGATAACTATAATTCACCCCTCCACTTT.